This TCR beta chain was observed in a study of graft-versus-host responses after intestinal transplantation (dated by TCRdb to about 2021). Looking at the study overall: The transplants that recipients received were multivisceral, liver-intestinal, or isolated intestinal. All recipients received anti-thymocyte globulin induction followed by maintenance tacrolimus and steroids for approximately 3 years. Graft-versus-host and host-versus-graft alloreactive T cell clones were tracked in the graft, circulation and bone marrow after intestinal transplantation using bulk TCR-beta CDR3 sequencing. Alloreactive clones were identified by sequencing pre-transplant mixed lymphocyte reaction products and comparing them with unstimulated pre-transplant donor and recipient T cells. Of the 20 to 25 intestinal transplant recipients enrolled in the cohort, one of whom was a retransplant, 3 patients without pretransplant specimens were excluded. Donor T cell macrochimerism was defined as a peak of at least 4% donor T cells among recipient peripheral blood mononuclear cells. Samples from a few later patients were sequenced in-house on an Illumina MiSeq with MiXCR processing rather than by the commercial service. Findings and caveats that apply to the study as a whole: The relatively low number and heterogeneity of intestinal transplant patients limited the conclusions. Peak levels of circulating GvH clones were associated with declines in HvG clones early after transplant. GvH clones were detected in recipient bone marrow, and some of these GvH clones were observed earlier in ileal mucosa or blood, consistent with an intestinal mucosal origin. Patients with donor T cell macrochimerism had high GvH to HvG T cell clonal ratios in their allografts.

Inclusive of the bounding cysteine and phenylalanine, the CDR3 is 13 residues long. The entry retains the CDR3 DNA only, 39 bases that are in frame from base 1. V is shortened by 0 bases, J by 1 base, and the region joining them spans 3 bases. The germline V gene provides CDR1 MGHRA and CDR2 YSYEKL. On this clone itself: Its antigen target is currently unknown. There are no base qualities to consult, and no much larger clone falls within one base.

In the first month after transplant, blood samples were collected up to 4 times, and after that at least monthly when available. Library preparation employed the immunoSEQ multiplex PCR assay. For most patients, genomic DNA was subjected to high-throughput TCR-beta CDR3 sequencing by Adaptive Biotechnologies. Regarding the original processing steps: Adaptive's ImmunoSEQ software supplied the TCR sequencing data for 18 patients, while MiXCR and VDJtools were used to process three other patients. Because the origin of CDR3 nucleotide sequences shared between donor and recipient could not be assigned, those sequences were removed. To be classed as alloreactive, a clone needed at least 2-fold expansion over unstimulated cells and a minimum CFSE-low frequency of 0.002% (template counts) or 0.001% (read counts). Clones detected in sequenced pre-transplant spleen, lymph node, or MLR CFSE-low populations of the donor or recipient were defined as mappable. Cumulative frequency of alloreactive clones was calculated as a percentage of all sequences weighted by copy number. Here the immuneACCESS table is served through TCRdb, limited to in-frame sequences with V and J called. Missing clones are a known gap in these copies; in checked studies unresolved V genes cover under half, and the rest lacks a known reason. V and J calls and clone size follow that table, whereas D and trimming were derived from the DNA. In this sample the table shows some 13,000 clones, 84% of which occur a single time. The top ten clonotypes cover approximately 23% of the sample.

This TCR came from a human patient who received an intestinal transplant, so some T cells may come from the graft donor. Here the sequenced sample was PBMCs, taken after intestinal transplantation. The chain is assembled from TRBV4-1 and TRBJ1-1, with the D segment identity uncertain. The bases read TGCGCCAGCAGCCAAGACAGGAACACTGAAGCTTTCTTT. Translated, it gives CASSQDRNTEAFF.